This TCR beta chain comes out of a study of T cell responses to AZD1222 COVID-19 vaccine listed by TCRdb under 2021. For the wider study: AZD1222 recipients with second doses at about 4 weeks or about 12 weeks were pooled, because spike-specific TCR depth and breadth did not differ between schedules. A total of 240 or so trial participants underwent TCR sequencing, of whom roughly 210 had received two doses of AZD1222 and roughly 26 had received two doses of the MenACWY control vaccine. Trial participants were enrolled by age into 18-55, 56-69 and 70-plus year subgroups, with about 150, 28 and 57 TCR-sequenced participants respectively.

CDR1 and CDR2, looked up from the germline V gene (reference sequence), are LNHNV and YYDKDF. From its cysteine to its phenylalanine, the CDR3 spans 15 amino acids. The CDR3 DNA has 45 bases and is translated from base 1. Deletion took 1 base off V and 5 bases off J, with a span of 14 bases between the germline ends. The CDR3 regions of human TCRbeta chains were subjected to immunosequencing. The published analysis was carried out like this. TCRs in the repertoires were matched against a reference library of SARS-CoV-2-specific TCRs that had been generated with the MIRA antigen-specificity platform. Breadth was defined as the fraction of unique TCRs that were SARS-CoV-2-associated, and depth was defined as the fraction of total T cells that were SARS-CoV-2-associated. Using the MIRA data, every spike-specific TCR was mapped to the spike region that the TCR reacted to and assigned to either a CD4 or a CD8 class. Log10-transformed breadth and depth values were compared by one-way ANOVA with Sidak's multiple comparisons tests. TCRdb carries this immuneACCESS record with in-frame sequences only. Its versions omit some clonotypes, under half of them owing to an unresolved V gene in the studies checked, with the rest unexplained. The DNA was the basis for D and trimming; V, J and clone size are from that table. In all, the sample holds 140,000 to 150,000 clones, and about 92% of those were seen once. The ten largest clones take up under 2% of the sample.

What this sample's time point label stands for: baseline before first vaccination. The vaccinee samples were drawn from two UK trials, COV001 and COV002, one of which was a single-blind randomized controlled phase 2/3 trial testing AZD1222 (ChAdOx1 nCoV-19) in healthy adults. For TCRbeta chain sequencing, PBMC samples were collected from trial participants at day 0 and at day 28 after the second dose. What the authors observed across the whole study: Because no day 14 peak-response samples were available, the repertoires could be characterized only after the peak T cell response. Conclusions about previously exposed vaccinees were limited because only a handful of AZD1222 recipients were SARS-CoV-2 seropositive at baseline. Nearly half of unique spike-specific TCRs reportedly recognized epitopes outside regions mutated in the B.1.351 and B.1.1.7 variants. The whole spike protein was spanned by vaccine-associated CD4 TCRs, and dominant responses were seen in regions 160-218 and 743-854. A significant rise in spike-specific TCR breadth and depth was observed after two AZD1222 doses relative to day 0 and relative to MenACWY recipients. The 56-69-year group was small, and its depth increase did not reach significance, likely because of low power. Participants were mostly white British, with more females than males. The authors suggested clonal diversity may have been underestimated.

In its sample, this clone was seen a few times. Its antigen is not yet known. Within one base of it there is no much larger clone, and no base qualities were kept. The clonotype was recovered from an adult in good health. Sequences were derived from peripheral blood, sampled on day 0 of AZD1222 vaccination. The receptor chain draws on TRBV15 and TRBJ2-5; TRBD2 is a weak D gene call, 7 bases matching. The nucleotide sequence is TGTGCCACCAGCAGAGGCGGGGGACACCGGGAGACCCAGTACTTC. Translation gives CATSRGGGHRETQYF. Full variable domain (CDR3 extended with the reference TRBV15 and TRBJ2-5 proteins): DAMVIQNPRYQVTQFGKPVTLSCSQTLNHNVMYWYQQKSSQAPKLLFHYYDKDFNNEADTPDNFQSRRPNTSFCFLDIRSPGLGDTAMYLCATSRGGGHRETQYFGPGTRLLVL.